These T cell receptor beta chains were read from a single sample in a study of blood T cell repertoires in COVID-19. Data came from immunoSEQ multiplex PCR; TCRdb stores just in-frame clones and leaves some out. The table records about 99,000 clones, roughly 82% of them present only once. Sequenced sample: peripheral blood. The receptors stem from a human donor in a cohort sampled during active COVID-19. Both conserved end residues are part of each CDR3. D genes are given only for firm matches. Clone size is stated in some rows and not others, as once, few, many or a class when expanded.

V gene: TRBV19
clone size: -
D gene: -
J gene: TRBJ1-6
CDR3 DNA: TGTGCCAGTAGCATTCAACAGGGTTCTACTAATTCACCCCTCCACTTT
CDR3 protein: CASSIQQGSTNSPLHF

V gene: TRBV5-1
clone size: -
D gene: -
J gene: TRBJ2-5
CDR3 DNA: TGCGCCAGCAGCTCTCTCCGCCAAGAGACCCAGTACTTC
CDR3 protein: CASSSLRQETQYF

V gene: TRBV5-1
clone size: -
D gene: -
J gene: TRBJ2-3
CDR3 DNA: TGCGCCAGCAGACGCACCGGGACTAGCACAGATACGCAGTATTTT
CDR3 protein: CASRRTGTSTDTQYF

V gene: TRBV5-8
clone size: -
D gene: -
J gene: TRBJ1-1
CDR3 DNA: TGTGCCAGCAGTCTCTACGCTGAAGCTTTCTTT
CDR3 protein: CASSLYAEAFF

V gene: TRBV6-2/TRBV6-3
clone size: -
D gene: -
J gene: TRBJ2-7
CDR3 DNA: TGTGCCAGCAGCCGGGCTGGCCAGAGCTACGAGCAGTACTTC
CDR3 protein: CASSRAGQSYEQYF

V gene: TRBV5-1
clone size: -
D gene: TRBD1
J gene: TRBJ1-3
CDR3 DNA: TGCGCCAGCAGCTCCGGACAGGGGACGGGAAACACCATATATTTT
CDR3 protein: CASSSGQGTGNTIYF

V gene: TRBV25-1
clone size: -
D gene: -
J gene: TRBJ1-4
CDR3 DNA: TGTGCCAGCAGTGAATCTGGCCGTGAAAAACTGTTTTTT
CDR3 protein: CASSESGREKLFF

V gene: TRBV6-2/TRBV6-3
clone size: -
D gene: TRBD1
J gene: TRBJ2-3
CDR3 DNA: TGTGCCAGCAGTTACGCCCCCGGGACAGGGGTAACTCCTAGCACAGATACGCAGTATTTT
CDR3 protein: CASSYAPGTGVTPSTDTQYF

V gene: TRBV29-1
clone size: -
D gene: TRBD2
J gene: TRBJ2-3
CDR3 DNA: TGCAGCACCGGGACTAGCGGACAGAGCACAGATACGCAGTATTTT
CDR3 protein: CSTGTSGQSTDTQYF

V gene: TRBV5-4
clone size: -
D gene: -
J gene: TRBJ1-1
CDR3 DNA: TGTGCCAGCAGCTTGGAGGACACCCCGAACACTGAAGCTTTCTTT
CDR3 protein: CASSLEDTPNTEAFF

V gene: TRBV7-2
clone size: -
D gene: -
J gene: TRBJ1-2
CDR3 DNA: TGTGCCAGCAGCCCGTCGACAGTCCCAATTTCCCATTATGGCTACACCTTC
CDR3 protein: CASSPSTVPISHYGYTF

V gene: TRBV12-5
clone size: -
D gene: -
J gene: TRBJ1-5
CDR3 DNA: TGTGCTAGTGGTTTGGTATTAGGGGAACCCGATCAGCCCCAGCATTTT
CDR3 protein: CASGLVLGEPDQPQHF

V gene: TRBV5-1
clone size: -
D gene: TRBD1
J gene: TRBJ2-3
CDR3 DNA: TGCGCCAGCAGCCCTGCCGGACAGGGTATAGATACGCAGTATTTT
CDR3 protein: CASSPAGQGIDTQYF

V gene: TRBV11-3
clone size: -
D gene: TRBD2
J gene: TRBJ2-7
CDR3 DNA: TGTGCCAGCAGGGGACGCGGGGGGCTTTCCTACGAGCAGTACTTC
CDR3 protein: CASRGRGGLSYEQYF

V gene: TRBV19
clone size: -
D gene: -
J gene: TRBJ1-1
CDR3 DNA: TGTGCCAGTAGAGGAGGGTTGGGGAACACTGAAGCTTTCTTT
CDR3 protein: CASRGGLGNTEAFF

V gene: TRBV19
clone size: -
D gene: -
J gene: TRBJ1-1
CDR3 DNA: TGTGCCAGTAGTACCGAAAGGCGGACTGAAGCTTTCTTT
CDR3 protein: CASSTERRTEAFF

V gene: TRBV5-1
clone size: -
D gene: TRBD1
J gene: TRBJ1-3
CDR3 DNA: TGCGCCAGCAGCTTTACGGGACAGGGGACTGGAAACACCATATATTTT
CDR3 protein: CASSFTGQGTGNTIYF

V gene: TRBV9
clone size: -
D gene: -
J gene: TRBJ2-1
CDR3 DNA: TGTGCCAGCAGCGTAGGAGGGAACTCCTACAATGAGCAGTTCTTC
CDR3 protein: CASSVGGNSYNEQFF

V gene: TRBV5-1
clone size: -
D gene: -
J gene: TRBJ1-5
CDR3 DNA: TGCGCCAGCAGCTTGGCCCCGACAGATAGCAATCAGCCCCAGCATTTT
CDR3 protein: CASSLAPTDSNQPQHF

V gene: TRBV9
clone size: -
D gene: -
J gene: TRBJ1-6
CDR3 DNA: TGTGCCAGCAGCGCCGCCGCGGGATTTGGACCCCTCCACTTT
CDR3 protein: CASSAAAGFGPLHF

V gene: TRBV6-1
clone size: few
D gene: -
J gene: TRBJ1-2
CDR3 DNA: TGTGCCAGCAGTGCTATCACAGGGAATGGAAACTATGGCTACACCTTC
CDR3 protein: CASSAITGNGNYGYTF

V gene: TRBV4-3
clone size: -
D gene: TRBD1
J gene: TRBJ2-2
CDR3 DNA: TGCGCCAGCAGCCAAGTCGGGACAGGGGTCACCGGGGAGCTGTTTTTT
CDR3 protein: CASSQVGTGVTGELFF

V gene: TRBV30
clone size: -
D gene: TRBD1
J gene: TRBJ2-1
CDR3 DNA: TGTGCCTGGAGTCTTAACAGGGGGCCGTACAATGAGCAGTTCTTC
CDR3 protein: CAWSLNRGPYNEQFF

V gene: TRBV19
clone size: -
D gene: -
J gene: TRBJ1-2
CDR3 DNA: TGTGCCAGTAGTATCCGCGGGCGAAACTATGGCTACACCTTC
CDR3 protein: CASSIRGRNYGYTF

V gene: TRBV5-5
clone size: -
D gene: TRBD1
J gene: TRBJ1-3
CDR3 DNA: TGTGCCAGCAGCTTGACGGACAGGGACCCTGGAAACACCATATATTTT
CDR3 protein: CASSLTDRDPGNTIYF

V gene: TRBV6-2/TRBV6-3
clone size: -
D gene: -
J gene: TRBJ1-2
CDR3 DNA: TGTGCCAGCAGTTACAGGGTGGCCAGGGGTATCTATGGCTACACCTTC
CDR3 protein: CASSYRVARGIYGYTF

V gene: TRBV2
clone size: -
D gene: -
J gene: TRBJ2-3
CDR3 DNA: TGTGCCAGCGGAGGGGCTAGGACGGATACGCAGTATTTT
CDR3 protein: CASGGARTDTQYF

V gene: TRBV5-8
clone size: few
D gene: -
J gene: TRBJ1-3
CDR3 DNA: TGTGCCAGCAGCTTGGGAGGAACGATCTCTGGAAACACCATATATTTT
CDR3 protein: CASSLGGTISGNTIYF

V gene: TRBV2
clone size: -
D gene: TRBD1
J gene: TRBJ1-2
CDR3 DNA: TGTGCCAGCAGGACAGGGGGCCGCGGCTACACCTTC
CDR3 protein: CASRTGGRGYTF

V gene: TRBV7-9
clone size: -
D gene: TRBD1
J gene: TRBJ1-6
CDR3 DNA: TGTGCCAGCAGCTTAGGGACAGGGAATAATTCACCCCTCCACTTT
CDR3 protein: CASSLGTGNNSPLHF

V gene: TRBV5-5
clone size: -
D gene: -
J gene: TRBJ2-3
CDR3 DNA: TGTGCCAGCAGCTTAGACTTGGCCGCACTAGATACGCAGTATTTT
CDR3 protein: CASSLDLAALDTQYF

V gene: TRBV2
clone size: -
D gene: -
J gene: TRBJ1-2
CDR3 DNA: TGTGCCAGCAGTGAGTCTTCGGTATCTCGCGGCTACACCTTC
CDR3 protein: CASSESSVSRGYTF

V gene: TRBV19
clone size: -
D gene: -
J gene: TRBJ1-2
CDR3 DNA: TGTGCCAGTAGTATGGGGGGGACCGGCTACACCTTC
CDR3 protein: CASSMGGTGYTF

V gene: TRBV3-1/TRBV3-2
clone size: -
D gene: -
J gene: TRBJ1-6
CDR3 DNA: TGTGCCAGCAGCCTCGGACAGTCCTCCTATAATTCACCCCTCCACTTT
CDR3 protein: CASSLGQSSYNSPLHF

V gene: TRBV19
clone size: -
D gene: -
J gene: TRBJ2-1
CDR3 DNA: TGTGCCACCAACCGGGACTCTGCCTACAATGAGCAGTTCTTC
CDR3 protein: CATNRDSAYNEQFF

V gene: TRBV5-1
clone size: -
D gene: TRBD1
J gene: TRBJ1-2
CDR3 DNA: TGCGCCAGCAGCCCGGATGGGGACAGAAGGAACTATGGCTACACCTTC
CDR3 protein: CASSPDGDRRNYGYTF